The 9 T cell receptor beta chains below come from one sample, sequenced in a study of T cells in Graves' hyperthyroidism and ophthalmopathy. RNA transcripts yielded amplified TCR beta CDR3 regions. HTBI primers were the set used in a first-round RT-PCR of the TCR CDR3. TCRdb itself ran the multiplex PCR reads through MiXCR, one entry per CDR3 protein. The top ten clones hold approximately 13% of a sample with around 600,000 distinct CDR3 sequences, more than 12% of them seen once. Sequenced input: blood. Source of these receptors: a woman aged 50 to 60 with Graves' ophthalmopathy.

Turning to this clonotype: Since a much larger clone is just one base distant, this may be a read error. The gene calls are TRBV10-3 and TRBJ1-1; no reliable D call. The CDR3 sequence is 11 residues long. Trimming pared 6 bases from V and 5 bases from J, leaving 7 bases between. CDR1 and CDR2 from the germline V gene are ENHRY and SYGVKD. The CDR3, as DNA: TGTGCCATCAGGGGAGAAACTGAAGCTTTCTTT. This codes for CAIRGETEAFF.

The J gene is TRBJ1-5, the V gene TRBV12-3 or TRBV12-4; D is undetermined. This CDR3 region has 14 residues. V shed 3 bases and J shed 4 bases, with 10 bases lying between them. CDR3 amino acids: CASSFEVINQPQHF. CDR3 nucleotide sequence: TGTGCCAGCAGTTTTGAGGTTATAAATCAGCCCCAGCATTTT.

This clonotype was picked up a small number of times. V gene TRBV29-1 combines with J gene TRBJ1-2; D gene unclear. Germline-derived CDR1 and CDR2 are SQVTM and ANQGSEA. Trimming took 6 bases from V and 8 from J, leaving 16 bases between them. This CDR3 is built from 12 residues. CDR3 coding DNA: TGCAGCGTAATTGATAGATGGAGCGGCTACACCTTC. Translation: CSVIDRWSGYTF.

The rearrangement links TRBV24-1 to TRBJ2-1, with D possibly being TRBD2 (6 bases). V lost 1 base and J 4 bases, leaving 7 bases between the germline ends. The germline V gene has CDR1 KGHDR and CDR2 SFDVKD. The CDR3 covers 14 residues. The chain's CDR3 is CATSDFGGYNEQFF. DNA of the CDR3: TGTGCCACCAGTGATTTTGGGGGGTACAATGAGCAGTTCTTC.

This clonotype was seen ten or more times. The rearrangement links TRBV2 to TRBJ2-5, with 12 positions matching TRBD2. Unmatched junction bases numbered 2, after V lost 4 bases and J lost 2 bases. Germline CDR1 SNHLY, CDR2 FYNNEI. This CDR3 comprises 15 residues. CDR3 region: CASSGLAGGQETQYF. The CDR3 DNA reads as TGTGCCAGCAGTGGGCTAGCGGGAGGGCAAGAGACCCAGTACTTC.

This chain connects TRBV9 to TRBJ2-7; 8 nucleotides match TRBD2. V lost 0 bases to trimming and J lost 3 bases; unmatched junction nucleotides: 2. Germline V gives CDR1 SGDLS, CDR2 YYNGEE. The CDR3 is 14 amino acids. The CDR3 loop is CASSVAGGVYEQYF. The CDR3 DNA is TGTGCCAGCAGCGTAGCGGGAGGGGTCTACGAGCAGTACTTC.

The chain is built from TRBV7-9 and TRBJ2-2; D possibly uses TRBD1 or TRBD2 (7 bases each). The ends were cut back, 6 bases at V and 2 bases at J, with 28 bases in the middle. The CDR3 loop spans 20 amino acids. Germline CDR1 SEHNR, CDR2 FQNEAQ (reference sequence). The CDR3 sequence: CASSLPRGGNPSANTGELFF. CDR3 in DNA: TGTGCCAGCAGTCTCCCCAGGGGGGGGAATCCTTCAGCAAACACCGGGGAGCTGTTTTTT. The full variable domain, in which reference TRBV7-9 and TRBJ2-2 provide the parts outside the CDR3, is DTGVSQNPRHKITKRGQNVTFRCDPISEHNRLYWYRQTLGQGPEFLTYFQNEAQLEKSRLLSDRFSAERPKGSFSTLEIQRTEQGDSAMYLCASSLPRGGNPSANTGELFFGEGSRLTVL.

This clonotype was found many times. CDR3 residues: CATSDLRAGETYNEQFF. In DNA, the CDR3 is TGTGCCACCAGTGATTTGAGAGCGGGAGAAACCTACAATGAGCAGTTCTTC. The genes are TRBV24-1 and TRBJ2-1; 8 bases are shared with TRBD2. V shed 0 bases, J shed 2 bases, and the junction held 5 bases outside the gene matches. CDR1 is KGHDR and CDR2 is SFDVKD in the germline V gene. The CDR3 covers 17 residues.

The CDR3 sequence: CASRPQGRGTGELFF. The CDR3 DNA reads TGTGCCAGCAGGCCTCAGGGGAGGGGCACCGGGGAGCTGTTTTTT. The rearrangement uses TRBV2 and TRBJ2-2; TRBD2 is a possible D gene (7 bases). CDR3 length: 15 amino acids. The V and J ends lost 6 bases and 4 bases respectively, with 15 bases between them. Looked up from germline, CDR1 is SNHLY and CDR2 is FYNNEI.